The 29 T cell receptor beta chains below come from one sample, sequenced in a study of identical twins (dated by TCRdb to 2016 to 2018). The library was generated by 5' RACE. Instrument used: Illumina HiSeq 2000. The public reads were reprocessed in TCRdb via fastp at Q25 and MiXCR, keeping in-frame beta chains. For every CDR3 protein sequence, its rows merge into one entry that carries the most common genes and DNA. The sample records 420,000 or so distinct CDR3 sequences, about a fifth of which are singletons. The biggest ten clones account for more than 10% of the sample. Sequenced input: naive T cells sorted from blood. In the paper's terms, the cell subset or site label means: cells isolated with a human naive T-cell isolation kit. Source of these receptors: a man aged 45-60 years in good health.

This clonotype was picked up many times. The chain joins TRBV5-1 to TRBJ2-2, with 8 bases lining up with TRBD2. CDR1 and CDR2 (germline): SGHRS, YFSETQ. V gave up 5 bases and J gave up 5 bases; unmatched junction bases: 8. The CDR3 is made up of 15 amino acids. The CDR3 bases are TGCGCCAGCAGTTCGGGGGGGCTGAGGACCGGGGAGCTGTTTTTT. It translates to CASSSGGLRTGELFF. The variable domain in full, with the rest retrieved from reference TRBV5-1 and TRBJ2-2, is KAGVTQTPRYLIKTRGQQVTLSCSPISGHRSVSWYQQTPGQGLQFLFEYFSETQRNKGNFPGRFSGRQFSNSRSEMNVSTLELGDSALYLCASSSGGLRTGELFFGEGSRLTVL.

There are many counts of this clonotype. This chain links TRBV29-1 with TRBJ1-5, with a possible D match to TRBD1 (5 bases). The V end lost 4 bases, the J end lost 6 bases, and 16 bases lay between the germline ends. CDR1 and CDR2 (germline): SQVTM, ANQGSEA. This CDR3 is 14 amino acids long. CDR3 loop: CSVVEAGLGQPQHF. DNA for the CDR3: TGCAGCGTTGTTGAGGCAGGGCTAGGTCAGCCCCAGCATTTT.

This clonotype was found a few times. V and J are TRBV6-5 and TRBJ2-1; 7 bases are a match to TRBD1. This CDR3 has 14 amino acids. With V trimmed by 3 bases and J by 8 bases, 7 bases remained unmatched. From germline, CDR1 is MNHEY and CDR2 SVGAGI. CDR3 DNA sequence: TGTGCCAGCAGTTATGACAGGGTGTCCGATGAGCAGTTCTTC. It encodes CASSYDRVSDEQFF.

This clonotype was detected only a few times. CDR3: CSARDLGRLAINTGELFF. In DNA, the CDR3 is TGCAGTGCTAGAGATTTGGGACGCCTAGCCATAAACACCGGGGAGCTGTTTTTT. The V call is TRBV20-1, the J call TRBJ2-2; D may correspond to TRBD1 or TRBD2 (5 bases each). Per germline, CDR1 DFQATT and CDR2 SNEGSKA (reference sequence). The CDR3 sequence is 18 residues long. Between the trimmed V and J ends, which lost 0 bases and 2 bases, there was a span of 19 bases.

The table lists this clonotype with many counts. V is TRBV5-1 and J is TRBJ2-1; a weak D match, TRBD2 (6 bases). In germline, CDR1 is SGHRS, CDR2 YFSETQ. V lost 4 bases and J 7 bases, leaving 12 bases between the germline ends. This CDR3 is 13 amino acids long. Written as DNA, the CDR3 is TGCGCCAGCAGCCCTTTGGGGAGGAATGAGCAGTTCTTC. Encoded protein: CASSPLGRNEQFF.

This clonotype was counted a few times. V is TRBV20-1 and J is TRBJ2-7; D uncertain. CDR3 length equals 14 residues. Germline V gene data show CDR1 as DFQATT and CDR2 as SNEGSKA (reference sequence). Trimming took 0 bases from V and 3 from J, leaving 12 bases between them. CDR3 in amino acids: CSARDGSQNYEQYF. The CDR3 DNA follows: TGCAGTGCTAGAGATGGTAGCCAGAACTACGAGCAGTACTTC.

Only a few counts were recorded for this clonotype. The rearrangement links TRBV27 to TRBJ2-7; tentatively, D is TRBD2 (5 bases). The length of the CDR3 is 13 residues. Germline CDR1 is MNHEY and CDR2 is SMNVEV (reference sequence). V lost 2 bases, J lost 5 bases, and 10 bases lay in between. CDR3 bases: TGTGCCAGCAGTTTAACCGGGAACAACGAGCAGTACTTC. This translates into CASSLTGNNEQYF.

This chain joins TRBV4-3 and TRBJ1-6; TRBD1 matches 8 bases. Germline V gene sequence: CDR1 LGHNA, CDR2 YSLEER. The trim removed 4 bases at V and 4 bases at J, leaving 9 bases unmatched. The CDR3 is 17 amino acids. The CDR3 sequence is CASSRSQGADYNSPLHF. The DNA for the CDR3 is TGCGCCAGCAGCCGATCCCAGGGGGCTGATTATAATTCACCCCTCCACTTT.

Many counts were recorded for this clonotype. The CDR3 region is CSALSRTSSYNEQFF. The CDR3 DNA is TGCAGTGCCCTTAGCCGTACTAGCTCCTACAATGAGCAGTTCTTC. The rearrangement uses TRBV20-1 and TRBJ2-1; TRBD2 might be the D (5 bases). The germline V gene encodes CDR1 DFQATT and CDR2 SNEGSKA (reference sequence). Between the trimmed V and J ends, which lost 6 bases and 0 bases, there was a span of 15 bases. The CDR3 is made up of 15 amino acids.

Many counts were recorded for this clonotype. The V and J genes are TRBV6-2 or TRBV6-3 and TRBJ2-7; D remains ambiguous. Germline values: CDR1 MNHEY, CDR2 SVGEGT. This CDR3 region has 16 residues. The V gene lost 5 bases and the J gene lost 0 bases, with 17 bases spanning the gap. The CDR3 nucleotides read TGTGCCAGCAGTCTACCCCAGAGGTGGAGCTCCTACGAGCAGTACTTC. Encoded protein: CASSLPQRWSSYEQYF.

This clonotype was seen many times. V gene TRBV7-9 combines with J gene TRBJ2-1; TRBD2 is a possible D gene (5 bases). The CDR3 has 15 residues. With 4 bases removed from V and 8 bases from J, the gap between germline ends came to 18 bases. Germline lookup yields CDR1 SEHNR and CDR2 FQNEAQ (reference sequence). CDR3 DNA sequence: TGTGCCAGCAGCTCGAGGGTGGCCTTCGGCGATGAGCAGTTCTTC. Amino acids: CASSSRVAFGDEQFF. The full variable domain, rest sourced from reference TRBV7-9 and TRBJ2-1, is DTGVSQNPRHKITKRGQNVTFRCDPISEHNRLYWYRQTLGQGPEFLTYFQNEAQLEKSRLLSDRFSAERPKGSFSTLEIQRTEQGDSAMYLCASSSRVAFGDEQFFGPGTRLTVL.

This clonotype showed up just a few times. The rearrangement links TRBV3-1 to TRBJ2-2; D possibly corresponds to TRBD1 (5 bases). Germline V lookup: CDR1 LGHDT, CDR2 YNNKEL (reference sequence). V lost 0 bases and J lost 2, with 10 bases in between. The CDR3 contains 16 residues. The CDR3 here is CASSQDRVLNTGELFF. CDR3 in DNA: TGTGCCAGCAGCCAAGACAGGGTCCTCAACACCGGGGAGCTGTTTTTT.

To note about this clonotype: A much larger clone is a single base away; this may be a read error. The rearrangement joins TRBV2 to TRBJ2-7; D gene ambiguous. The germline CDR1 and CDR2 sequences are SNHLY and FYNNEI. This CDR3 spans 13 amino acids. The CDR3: CAGSVVQAYEQYF. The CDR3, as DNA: TGTGCCGGCAGCGTGGTGCAGGCCTACGAGCAGTACTTC.

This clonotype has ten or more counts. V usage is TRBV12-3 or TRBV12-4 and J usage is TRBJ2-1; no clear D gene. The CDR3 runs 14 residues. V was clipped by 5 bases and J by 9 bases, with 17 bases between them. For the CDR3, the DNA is TGTGCCAGCAGTCCGCAGTATGGTGGAGTTGAGCAGTTCTTC. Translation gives CASSPQYGGVEQFF.

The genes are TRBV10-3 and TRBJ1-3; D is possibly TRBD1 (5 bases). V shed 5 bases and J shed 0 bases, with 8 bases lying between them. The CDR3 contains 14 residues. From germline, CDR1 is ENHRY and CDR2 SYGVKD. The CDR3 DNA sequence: TGTGCCATCAGTACCGGACACTCTGGAAACACCATATATTTT. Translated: CAISTGHSGNTIYF.

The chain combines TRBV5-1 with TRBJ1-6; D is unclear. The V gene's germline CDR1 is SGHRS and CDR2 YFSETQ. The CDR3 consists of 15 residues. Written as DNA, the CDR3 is TGCGACAAAACACCCAGCCCGATAGATAATTCACCCCTCCACTTT. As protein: CDKTPSPIDNSPLHF.

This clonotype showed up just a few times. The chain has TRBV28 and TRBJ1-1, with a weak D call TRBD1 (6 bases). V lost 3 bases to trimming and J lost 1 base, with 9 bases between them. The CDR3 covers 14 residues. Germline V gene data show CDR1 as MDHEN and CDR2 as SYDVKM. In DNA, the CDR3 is TGTGCCAGCAGTTTGTGGGGACAGAACACTGAAGCTTTCTTT. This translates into CASSLWGQNTEAFF.

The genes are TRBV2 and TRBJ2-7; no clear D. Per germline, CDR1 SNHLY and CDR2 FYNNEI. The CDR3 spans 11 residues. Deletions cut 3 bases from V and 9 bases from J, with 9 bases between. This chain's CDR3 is CASSDSVGQYF. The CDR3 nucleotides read TGTGCCAGCAGTGACTCGGTCGGGCAGTACTTC. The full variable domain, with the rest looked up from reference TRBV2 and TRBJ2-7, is EPEVTQTPSHQVTQMGQEVILRCVPISNHLYFYWYRQILGQKVEFLVSFYNNEISEKSEIFDDQFSVERPDGSNFTLKIRSTKLEDSAMYFCASSDSVGQYFGPGTRLTVT.

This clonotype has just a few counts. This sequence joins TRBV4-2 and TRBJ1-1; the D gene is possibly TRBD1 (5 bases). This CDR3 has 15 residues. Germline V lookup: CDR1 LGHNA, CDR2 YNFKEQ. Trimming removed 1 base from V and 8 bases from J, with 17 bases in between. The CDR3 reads CASSQAPGRPTEAFF. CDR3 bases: TGTGCCAGCAGCCAAGCCCCAGGGAGACCTACAGAAGCTTTCTTT.

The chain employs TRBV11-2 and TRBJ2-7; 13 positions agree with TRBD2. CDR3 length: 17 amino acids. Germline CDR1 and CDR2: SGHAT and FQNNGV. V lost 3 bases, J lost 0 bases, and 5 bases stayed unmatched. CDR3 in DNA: TGTGCCAGCAGCTTGACTAGCGGGGGGCCCCTCTCCTACGAGCAGTACTTC. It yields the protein CASSLTSGGPLSYEQYF.

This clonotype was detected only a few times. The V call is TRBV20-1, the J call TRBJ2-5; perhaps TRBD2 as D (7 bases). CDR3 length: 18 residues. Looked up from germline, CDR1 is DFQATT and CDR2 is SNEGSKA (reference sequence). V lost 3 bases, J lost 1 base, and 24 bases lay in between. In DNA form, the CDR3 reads TGCAGTGCTAGGGGGGGGCTGGCGGGGAGAGGGGCCCAAGAGACCCAGTACTTC. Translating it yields CSARGGLAGRGAQETQYF.

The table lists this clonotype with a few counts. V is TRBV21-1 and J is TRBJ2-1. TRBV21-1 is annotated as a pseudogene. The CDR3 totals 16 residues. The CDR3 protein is CASSKEVGGSYNEQFF. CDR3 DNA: TGTGCCAGCAGCAAAGAGGTGGGTGGCTCCTACAATGAGCAGTTCTTC.

The CDR3 sequence is CASSLWDEKYYSYNEQFF. CDR3 nucleotide sequence: TGTGCCAGCAGTTTATGGGACGAAAAGTACTATTCCTACAATGAGCAGTTCTTC. V usage is TRBV28 and J usage is TRBJ2-1; D uncertain. Germline CDR1 MDHEN, CDR2 SYDVKM. The CDR3 spans 18 residues. Trimming shortened V by 0 bases and J by 1 base, and 16 bases separated the two germline ends. The complete variable domain, with remaining parts taken from reference TRBV28 and TRBJ2-1, reads DVKVTQSSRYLVKRTGEKVFLECVQDMDHENMFWYRQDPGLGLRLIYFSYDVKMKEKGDIPEGYSVSREKKERFSLILESASTNQTSMYLCASSLWDEKYYSYNEQFFGPGTRLTVL.

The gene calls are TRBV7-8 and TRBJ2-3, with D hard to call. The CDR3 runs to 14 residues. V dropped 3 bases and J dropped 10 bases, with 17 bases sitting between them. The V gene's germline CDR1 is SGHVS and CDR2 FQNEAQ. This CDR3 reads CASSLNPIRASQYF. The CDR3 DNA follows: TGTGCCAGCAGCTTGAACCCGATCCGGGCCTCGCAGTATTTT.

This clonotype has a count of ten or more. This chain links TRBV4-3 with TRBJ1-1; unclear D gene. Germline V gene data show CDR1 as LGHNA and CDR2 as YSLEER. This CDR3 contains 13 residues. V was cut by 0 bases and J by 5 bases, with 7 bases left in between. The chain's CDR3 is CASSQDTRTEAFF. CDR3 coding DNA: TGCGCCAGCAGCCAAGATACGCGGACTGAAGCTTTCTTT.

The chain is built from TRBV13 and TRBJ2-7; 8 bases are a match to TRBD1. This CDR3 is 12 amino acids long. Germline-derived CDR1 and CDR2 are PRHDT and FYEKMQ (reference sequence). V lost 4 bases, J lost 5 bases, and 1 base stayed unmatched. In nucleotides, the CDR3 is TGTGCCAGCAGCTCCAGGGGGCACGAGCAGTACTTC. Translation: CASSSRGHEQYF.

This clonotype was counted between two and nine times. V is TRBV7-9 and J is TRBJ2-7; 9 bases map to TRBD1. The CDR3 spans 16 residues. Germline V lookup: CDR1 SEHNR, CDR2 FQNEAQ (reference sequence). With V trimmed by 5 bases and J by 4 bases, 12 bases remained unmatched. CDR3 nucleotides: TGTGCCAGCAGCCAGGGGCAGGGACAGGGTAGGTACGAGCAGTACTTC. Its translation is CASSQGQGQGRYEQYF.

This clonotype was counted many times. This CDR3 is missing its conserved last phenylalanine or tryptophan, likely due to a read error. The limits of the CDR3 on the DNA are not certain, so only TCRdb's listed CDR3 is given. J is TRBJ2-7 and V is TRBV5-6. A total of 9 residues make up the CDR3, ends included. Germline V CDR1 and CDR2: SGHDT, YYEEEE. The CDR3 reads CASSERTDS.

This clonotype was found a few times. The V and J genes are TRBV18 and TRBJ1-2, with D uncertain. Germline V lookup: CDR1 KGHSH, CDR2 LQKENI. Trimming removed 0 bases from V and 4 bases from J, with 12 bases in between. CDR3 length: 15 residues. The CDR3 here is CASSPPGEGRYGYTF. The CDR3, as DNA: TGTGCCAGCTCACCACCCGGGGAGGGTCGCTATGGCTACACCTTC.